This TCR beta chain was observed in a study of shared clonotypes between healthy human individuals. The CDR3 totals 16 residues. Unmatched junction bases numbered 5, after V lost 2 bases and J lost 1 base. Per the germline V gene, CDR1 is KGHSH and CDR2 is LQKENI. Findings and limits, study-wide: The four-donor shared clonotypes exceeded non-shared clonotypes in generation probability, with non-shared ones scoring lower. On the whole, naive subsets had larger estimated richness than memory subsets had. Around 5% of naive CD4 clonotypes were common to several donors.

An even split of each subset's genomic DNA across several immunoSEQ plates was performed. The method was immunoSEQ multiplex PCR; TCRdb's version includes in-frame clones alone and lacks a portion of them. The sample shows approximately 2.1 million clones, approximately 95% of them seen only once. Remarks on this clone: Its antigen remains unidentified.

The sequenced sample consisted of naive CD4+ T cells from PBMCs. As for subset: CD45RA+ positively selected. The chain carries TRBV18 and TRBJ2-1, with TRBD2 matching over 7 bases. This receptor was taken from a man aged 18 to 30 in good health. Some clones in this sample may be carry-over from other donors' samples. The CDR3 DNA follows: TGTGCCAGCTCACCATTTTCTAGCGGATCCTACAATGAGCAGTTCTTC. Translating it yields CASSPFSSGSYNEQFF.